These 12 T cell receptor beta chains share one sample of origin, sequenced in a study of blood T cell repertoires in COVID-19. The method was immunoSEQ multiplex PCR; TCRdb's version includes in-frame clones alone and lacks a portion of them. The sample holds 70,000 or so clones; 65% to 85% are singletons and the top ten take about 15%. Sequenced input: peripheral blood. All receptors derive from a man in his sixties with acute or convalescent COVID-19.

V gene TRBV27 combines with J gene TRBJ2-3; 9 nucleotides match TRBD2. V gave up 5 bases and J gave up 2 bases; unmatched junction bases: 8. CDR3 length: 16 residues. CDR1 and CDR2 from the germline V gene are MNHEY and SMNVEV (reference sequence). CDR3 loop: CASSVQAGGPTDTQYF. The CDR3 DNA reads TGTGCCAGCAGTGTCCAGGCGGGGGGGCCCACAGATACGCAGTATTTT.

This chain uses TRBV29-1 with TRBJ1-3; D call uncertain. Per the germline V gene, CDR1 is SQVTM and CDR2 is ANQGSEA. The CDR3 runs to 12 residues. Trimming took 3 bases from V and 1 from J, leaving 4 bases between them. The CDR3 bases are TGCAGCGTTGAGGAGTCTGGAAACACCATATATTTT. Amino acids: CSVEESGNTIYF.

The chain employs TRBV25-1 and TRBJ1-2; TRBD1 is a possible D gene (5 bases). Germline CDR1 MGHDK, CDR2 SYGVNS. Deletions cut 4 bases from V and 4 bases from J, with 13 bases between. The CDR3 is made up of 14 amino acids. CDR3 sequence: CASSAREGPYGYTF. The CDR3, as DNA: TGTGCCAGCAGTGCCCGGGAGGGACCCTATGGCTACACCTTC.

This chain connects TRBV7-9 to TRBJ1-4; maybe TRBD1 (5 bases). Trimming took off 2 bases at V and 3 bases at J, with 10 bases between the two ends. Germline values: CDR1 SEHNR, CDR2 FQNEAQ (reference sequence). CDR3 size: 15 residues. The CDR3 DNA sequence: TGTGCCAGCAGCTTAAAAACAGGCCCTAATGAAAAACTGTTTTTT. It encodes CASSLKTGPNEKLFF.

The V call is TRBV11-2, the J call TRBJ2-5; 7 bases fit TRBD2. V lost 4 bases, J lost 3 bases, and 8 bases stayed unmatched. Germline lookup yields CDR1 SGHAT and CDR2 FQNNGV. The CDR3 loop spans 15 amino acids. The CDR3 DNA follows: TGTGCCAGCAGCTGGAACTGGGCGGGGGAAGAGACCCAGTACTTC. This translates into CASSWNWAGEETQYF. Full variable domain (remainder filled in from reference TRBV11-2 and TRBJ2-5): EAGVAQSPRYKIIEKRQSVAFWCNPISGHATLYWYQQILGQGPKLLIQFQNNGVVDDSQLPKDRFSAERLKGVDSTLKIQPAKLEDSAVYLCASSWNWAGEETQYFGPGTRLLVL.

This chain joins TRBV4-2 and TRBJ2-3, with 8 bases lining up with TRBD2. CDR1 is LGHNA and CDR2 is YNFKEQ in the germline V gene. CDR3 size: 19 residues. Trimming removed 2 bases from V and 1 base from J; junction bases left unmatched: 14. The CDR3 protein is CASSQRIAGLRRRTDTQYF. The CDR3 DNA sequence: TGTGCCAGCAGCCAAAGAATAGCGGGGTTACGCCGACGCACAGATACGCAGTATTTT.

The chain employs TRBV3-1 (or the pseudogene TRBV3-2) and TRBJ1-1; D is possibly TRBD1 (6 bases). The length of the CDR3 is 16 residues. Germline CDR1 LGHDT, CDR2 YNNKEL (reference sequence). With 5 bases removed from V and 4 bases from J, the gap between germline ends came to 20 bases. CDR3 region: CASSSTLPGDGTEAFF. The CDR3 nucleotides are TGTGCCAGCAGCTCTACCTTACCAGGGGATGGCACTGAAGCTTTCTTT.

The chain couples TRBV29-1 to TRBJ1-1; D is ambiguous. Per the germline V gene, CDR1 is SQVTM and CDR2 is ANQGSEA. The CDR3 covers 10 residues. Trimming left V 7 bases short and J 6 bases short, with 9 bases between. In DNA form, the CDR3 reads TGCAGCGACGGTGGGCCTGAAGCTTTCTTT. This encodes CSDGGPEAFF.

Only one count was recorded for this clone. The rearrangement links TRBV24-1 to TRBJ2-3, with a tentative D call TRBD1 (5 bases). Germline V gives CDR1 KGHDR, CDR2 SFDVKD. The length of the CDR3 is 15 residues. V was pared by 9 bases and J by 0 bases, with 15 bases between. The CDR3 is CATSLGQASTDTQYF. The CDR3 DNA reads TGTGCCACCTCCTTGGGGCAGGCAAGCACAGATACGCAGTATTTT.

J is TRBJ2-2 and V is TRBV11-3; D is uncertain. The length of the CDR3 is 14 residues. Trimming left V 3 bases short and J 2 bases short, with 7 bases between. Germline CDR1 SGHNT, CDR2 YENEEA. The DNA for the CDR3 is TGTGCCAGCAGCTTGCCAGAAAACACCGGGGAGCTGTTTTTT. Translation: CASSLPENTGELFF.

The CDR3 here is CASSERGTGKNEQYF. The DNA for the CDR3 is TGTGCCAGCAGTGAAAGGGGGACAGGGAAAAACGAGCAGTACTTC. The genes are TRBV6-1 and TRBJ2-7; 9 positions match TRBD1. The CDR3 has 15 amino acids. Trimming took 2 bases from V and 5 from J; bases not matched to a gene: 7. Germline-derived CDR1 and CDR2 are MNHNS and SASEGT.

The DNA for the CDR3 is TGCAGCGCTCGGGACAGGGGGCGATACACCGATAACTATGGCTACACCTTC. This encodes CSARDRGRYTDNYGYTF. This chain connects TRBV29-1 to TRBJ1-2, with TRBD1 matching over 12 bases. The CDR3 extends over 17 amino acids. J was trimmed by 1 base and V by 7 bases; bases with no gene match: 13. Germline V gene lookup returns CDR1 SQVTM and CDR2 ANQGSEA.